This T cell receptor beta chain was captured in a study of cytomegalovirus exposure and HLA in healthy donors. Findings and caveats of the study: Several V segments, TRBV6-2 and TRBV6-3 among them, could not be told apart and were dropped.

As for this clone: Its antigen is unidentified.

The study ran its PCR with 60 Vbeta and 13 Jbeta primers. The protocol was immunoSEQ multiplex PCR, while the TCRdb copy is restricted to in-frame clones and leaves out a portion. Of fewer than 250,000 clones listed, over 60% are singletons. The germline CDR1 and CDR2 sequences are MNHEY and SVGAGI. The CDR3 length is 14 residues. Trimming took off 7 bases at V and 8 bases at J, with 20 bases between the two ends. The sequence was obtained from a woman between 40 and 50 years old in good health and CMV-seronegative. The sample consisted of PBMCs. The chain links TRBV6-5 to TRBJ1-2; unclear D gene. The CDR3 DNA follows: TGTGCCAGCACTCCCGGGAGGGATGTTGGCGGCTACACCTTC. This codes for CASTPGRDVGGYTF.